These 20 T cell receptor beta chains originate from one sample sequenced in a study of cytomegalovirus exposure and HLA in healthy donors. Both 60 Vbeta primers and 13 Jbeta primers went into the PCR. Sequencing was performed with immunoSEQ multiplex PCR; in TCRdb, only in-frame clones are kept and a portion is missing. Seen in this sample are under 45,000 clones; the ten most common clones hold 4%. Sequences were obtained from PBMCs. The receptors were sampled from a male donor in good health and CMV-seronegative.

The rearrangement uses TRBV28 and TRBJ1-2; TRBD1 agrees at 7 bases. The CDR3 totals 14 residues. The germline V gene has CDR1 MDHEN and CDR2 SYDVKM. The V gene end was trimmed by 6 bases and the J gene end by 4 bases; junction bases not matched to a gene: 8. The CDR3 nucleotides read TGTGCCAGCAGATCACCGGGACAGAGCTATGGCTACACCTTC. Residues: CASRSPGQSYGYTF.

The chain is built from TRBV19 and TRBJ2-3, with D unresolved. CDR1 and CDR2 (germline): LNHDA, SQIVND (reference sequence). V lost 3 bases and J 3 bases, leaving 10 bases between the germline ends. CDR3 length equals 14 residues. The CDR3 DNA reads as TGTGCCAGTAGTATGGTACAGATTACAGATACGCAGTATTTT. Translating it yields CASSMVQITDTQYF.

This sequence joins TRBV6-6 and TRBJ1-2; 8 nucleotides match TRBD1. This CDR3 comprises 13 residues. V lost 6 bases to trimming and J lost 8 bases; unmatched junction nucleotides: 8. Germline CDR1 reads MNHNY; CDR2 reads SVGAGI (reference sequence). DNA of the CDR3: TGTGCCAGCAGAGACCAGGGGGCGCAGGGCTACACCTTC. Translating it yields CASRDQGAQGYTF.

J is TRBJ2-7 and V is TRBV5-1; the D gene is possibly TRBD1 (6 bases). The germline V gene has CDR1 SGHRS and CDR2 YFSETQ. The CDR3 contains 14 residues. The V end lost 0 bases, the J end lost 4 bases, and 11 bases lay between the germline ends. CDR3 in amino acids: CASSLVAGVYEQYF. The CDR3 DNA sequence: TGCGCCAGCAGCTTGGTTGCAGGGGTTTACGAGCAGTACTTC.

The chain joins TRBV14 to TRBJ2-7; TRBD1 is a possible D gene (5 bases). From germline, CDR1 is SGHDN and CDR2 FVKESK. V was shortened by 0 bases and J by 5 bases, with 11 bases between the two germline ends. CDR3 length: 14 amino acids. The CDR3, as DNA: TGTGCCAGCAGCCAAGAAACAGGCGGCGACGAGCAGTACTTC. It specifies CASSQETGGDEQYF.

V gene TRBV5-1 combines with J gene TRBJ2-7, with 7 bases identical to TRBD1. The CDR3 is made up of 13 amino acids. Germline CDR1 is SGHRS and CDR2 is YFSETQ. Trimming at V came to 5 bases and at J to 4 bases, leaving 6 bases not matched to a gene. The CDR3 sequence: CASSKTGIYEQYF. In DNA, the CDR3 is TGCGCCAGCAGTAAGACAGGGATATACGAGCAGTACTTC.

J is TRBJ1-1 and V is TRBV18; 7 nucleotides agree with TRBD1. Germline V gene sequence: CDR1 KGHSH, CDR2 LQKENI. The length of the CDR3 is 14 residues. V lost 3 bases to trimming and J lost 4 bases; unmatched junction nucleotides: 5. Here the CDR3 reads CASSPSQGSTEAFF. As DNA, the CDR3 is TGTGCCAGCTCACCTTCACAGGGGTCCACTGAAGCTTTCTTT.

This rearrangement joins TRBV4-1 to TRBJ2-2; 11 positions match TRBD2. The germline gives CDR1 MGHRA, CDR2 YSYEKL. The CDR3 contains 15 residues. The J segment lost 4 bases and the V segment lost 5 bases, leaving 3 bases of the junction unmatched. The CDR3 DNA is TGCGCCAGCAGCTCCCTAGCGGGGGGCACCGGGGAGCTGTTTTTT. This encodes CASSSLAGGTGELFF.

The gene calls are TRBV6-5 and TRBJ1-1; a possible D gene is TRBD1 (6 bases). CDR1 is MNHEY, CDR2 SVGAGI, per germline. V was pared by 6 bases and J by 5 bases, with 19 bases between. This CDR3 has 15 amino acids. CDR3 protein: CASSDRSRASTEAFF. For the CDR3, the DNA is TGTGCCAGCAGCGACAGGTCCAGGGCTTCAACTGAAGCTTTCTTT.

The V call is TRBV6-1, the J call TRBJ1-2; no definite D call. Looked up from germline, CDR1 is MNHNS and CDR2 is SASEGT. The CDR3 sequence is 15 residues long. Deletions cut 2 bases from V and 5 bases from J, with 15 bases between. CDR3 sequence: CASSESQWRPYGYTF. CDR3 coding DNA: TGTGCCAGCAGTGAATCCCAGTGGAGGCCATATGGCTACACCTTC.

J is TRBJ1-5 and V is TRBV4-2, with D possibly TRBD1 on 5 matching bases. The length of the CDR3 is 14 residues. V lost 2 bases, J lost 5 bases, and 10 bases lay in between. In germline, CDR1 is LGHNA, CDR2 YNFKEQ. DNA for the CDR3: TGTGCCAGCAGCCAAACGACAGCTGATCAGCCCCAGCATTTT. Protein sequence: CASSQTTADQPQHF.

The chain carries TRBV6-6 and TRBJ2-2, with D possibly TRBD1 on 5 matching bases. V was pared by 2 bases and J by 3 bases, with 7 bases between. CDR3 length: 14 residues. Germline lookup yields CDR1 MNHNY and CDR2 SVGAGI (reference sequence). The CDR3 nucleotides are TGTGCCAGCAGTTACGGGGCAGACACCGGGGAGCTGTTTTTT. The encoded protein is CASSYGADTGELFF.

The chain carries TRBV4-1 and TRBJ2-3, with 13 bases lining up with TRBD2. The CDR3 has 18 residues. With V trimmed by 0 bases and J by 0 bases, 3 bases remained unmatched. CDR1 MGHRA and CDR2 YSYEKL come from the germline V gene. For the CDR3, the DNA is TGCGCCAGCAGCCAAGAAGGGGGACTAGCGGGGAGCACAGATACGCAGTATTTT. This translates into CASSQEGGLAGSTDTQYF.

The CDR3 region is CASSHRLAGSTDTQYF. The CDR3 DNA reads TGCGCCAGCAGCCACCGACTAGCGGGGAGCACAGATACGCAGTATTTT. The chain links TRBV10-2 to TRBJ2-3; 11 positions agree with TRBD2. With V trimmed by 6 bases and J by 0 bases, 5 bases remained unmatched. This CDR3 has 16 residues. Germline V gene sequence: CDR1 WSHSY, CDR2 SAAADI.

The chain has TRBV2 and TRBJ1-5; the D is unclear. V lost 2 bases, J lost 9 bases, and 14 bases lay in between. Germline V CDR1 and CDR2: SNHLY, FYNNEI. The CDR3 sequence is 14 residues long. The CDR3 DNA follows: TGTGCCAGCAGTGAAATGCGTAATCGGGTGCCCCAGCATTTT. Its protein is CASSEMRNRVPQHF. The full variable domain, in which reference TRBV2 and TRBJ1-5 provide the parts outside the CDR3, is EPEVTQTPSHQVTQMGQEVILRCVPISNHLYFYWYRQILGQKVEFLVSFYNNEISEKSEIFDDQFSVERPDGSNFTLKIRSTKLEDSAMYFCASSEMRNRVPQHFGDGTRLSIL.

V and J are TRBV9 and TRBJ1-4; 12 positions agree with TRBD1. Per germline, CDR1 SGDLS and CDR2 YYNGEE. Losses at the gene ends were 4 bases for V and 14 bases for J; bases not matched to a gene: 12. CDR3 length: 15 residues. CDR3 amino acids: CASSMRDRGPLELFF. The CDR3, as DNA: TGTGCCAGCAGCATGCGGGACAGGGGGCCCTTAGAGCTGTTTTTT.

The chain uses TRBV9 and TRBJ2-3, with no clear D. The length of the CDR3 is 12 residues. Germline V gene sequence: CDR1 SGDLS, CDR2 YYNGEE. The V end lost 3 bases, the J end lost 6 bases, and 8 bases lay between the germline ends. The CDR3 DNA follows: TGTGCCAGCAGCGCCGTTTTGGATACGCAGTATTTT. Translated: CASSAVLDTQYF.

The gene calls are TRBV6-1 and TRBJ2-3; D gene ambiguous. Trimming took off 4 bases at V and 2 bases at J, with 7 bases between the two ends. CDR1 MNHNS and CDR2 SASEGT come from the germline V gene. This CDR3 has 13 residues. CDR3 DNA sequence: TGTGCCAGCAGTGCCCAGTACACAGATACGCAGTATTTT. This sequence encodes CASSAQYTDTQYF.

The rearrangement joins TRBV10-2 to TRBJ1-3; D is ambiguous. There are 15 residues in the CDR3. Trimming cost V 7 bases and J 0 bases, with 13 bases left between them. Germline CDR1 reads WSHSY; CDR2 reads SAAADI. CDR3 bases: TGCGCCAGCAAGGAGACCGGAAGCTCTGGAAACACCATATATTTT. Translated: CASKETGSSGNTIYF.

The V gene is TRBV5-1, the J gene TRBJ1-1, with D possibly TRBD1 on 6 matching bases. Trimming pared 0 bases from V and 4 bases from J, leaving 13 bases between. Germline V gene data show CDR1 as SGHRS and CDR2 as YFSETQ. The CDR3 has 15 residues. The CDR3 here is CASSLVAGASTEAFF. The DNA of the CDR3 is TGCGCCAGCAGCTTGGTGGCAGGGGCAAGCACTGAAGCTTTCTTT.